These 14 T cell receptor beta chains were sequenced from one sample in a study of Graves' ophthalmopathy and Graves' hyperthyroidism. CDR3 regions of TCR beta were amplified from RNA transcripts. HTBI primers were employed in first-round RT-PCR, then a second-round multiplex PCR followed. TCRdb recomputed calls from the multiplex PCR reads with MiXCR, one row per CDR3 protein. The sample yields around 590,000 distinct CDR3 sequences, 39% seen once. The specimen was peripheral blood or thyroid tissue (not recorded which). These receptors were taken from an adult man with Graves' hyperthyroidism.

In regard to this clonotype: A read error may be the cause here, since a much bigger clone is one base away. The rearrangement joins TRBV7-2 to TRBJ1-1; D is uncertain. This CDR3 has 14 residues. Germline-derived CDR1 and CDR2 are SGHTA and FQGNSA. The CDR3 protein is CASSLARLNTEALF. The DNA for the CDR3 is TGTGCCAGCAGTCTAGCCAGATTGAACACTGAAGCTCTCTTT.

Ten or more counts support this clonotype. The V call is TRBV14, the J call TRBJ1-1, with D uncertain. V dropped 0 bases and J dropped 5 bases, with 16 bases sitting between them. The germline CDR1 and CDR2 sequences are SGHDN and FVKESK. The CDR3 has 16 residues. The DNA for the CDR3 is TGTGCCAGCAGCCAAGAAGGACCCGAGGCCGGTACTGAAGCTTTCTTT. It specifies CASSQEGPEAGTEAFF.

In its sample, this clonotype was seen many times. The V call is TRBV29-1, the J call TRBJ1-2; 11 bases are shared with TRBD1. Trimming cost V 6 bases and J 8 bases; bases outside gene matches: 5. Per germline, CDR1 SQVTM and CDR2 ANQGSEA. The CDR3 is 12 residues long. CDR3 sequence reads: CSVARTGGGYTF. The CDR3 DNA sequence: TGCAGCGTCGCCCGGACAGGGGGCGGCTACACCTTC. The complete variable domain, with remaining parts taken from reference TRBV29-1 and TRBJ1-2, reads SAVISQKPSRDICQRGTSLTIQCQVDSQVTMMFWYRQQPGQSLTLIATANQGSEATYESGFVIDKFPISRPNLTFSTLTVSNMSPEDSSIYLCSVARTGGGYTFGSGTRLTVV.

This clonotype was seen a single time. The chain joins TRBV7-2 to TRBJ2-3; 10 bases map to TRBD2. Germline V lookup: CDR1 SGHTA, CDR2 FQGNSA. This CDR3 spans 15 amino acids. The V and J ends lost 5 bases and 6 bases, in that order; junction bases with no gene match: 8. This CDR3 is CASSTSGNGQDTQYF. CDR3 sequence (DNA): TGTGCCAGCAGCACTAGCGGGAACGGGCAGGATACGCAGTATTTT.

This clonotype occurred a few times. This chain uses TRBV10-3 with TRBJ1-5; 7 bases map to TRBD1. Germline V gives CDR1 ENHRY, CDR2 SYGVKD. This CDR3 has 15 amino acids. The V gene end was trimmed by 10 bases and the J gene end by 2 bases; junction bases not matched to a gene: 11. In nucleotides, the CDR3 is TGTGCCAGCATTCAGGGGGGGGGGCGCAATCAGCCCCAGCATTTT. As protein: CASIQGGGRNQPQHF.

The chain couples TRBV20-1 to TRBJ2-7; D might be TRBD2 (6 bases). Germline CDR1 is DFQATT and CDR2 is SNEGSKA (reference sequence). The CDR3 extends over 14 amino acids. V was pared by 6 bases and J by 7 bases, with 22 bases between. The chain's CDR3 is CSAGLWSSYNEQYF. CDR3 sequence (DNA): TGCAGTGCGGGACTTTGGAGCTCCTACAATGAGCAGTACTTC.

This clonotype was observed many times. This chain uses TRBV5-1 with TRBJ1-1; D is perhaps TRBD1 (6 bases). The CDR3 totals 13 residues. The germline V gene has CDR1 SGHRS and CDR2 YFSETQ. Trimming removed 4 bases from V and 7 bases from J, with 14 bases in between. The CDR3 loop is CASSRGPSNEAFF. CDR3 DNA sequence: TGCGCCAGCAGCCGGGGGCCGTCCAATGAAGCTTTCTTT.

This clonotype was seen many times. The rearrangement uses TRBV19 and TRBJ1-5; tentatively, D is TRBD1 (5 bases). The V end lost 3 bases, the J end lost 4 bases, and 16 bases lay between the germline ends. This CDR3 has 16 amino acids. Germline V gives CDR1 LNHDA, CDR2 SQIVND (reference sequence). DNA of the CDR3: TGTGCCAGTAGTATTTCGGGACTAGCCCTGAATCAGCCCCAGCATTTT. The encoded protein is CASSISGLALNQPQHF.

The chain joins TRBV9 to TRBJ1-6, with 11 nucleotides matching TRBD1. Germline V gene data show CDR1 as SGDLS and CDR2 as YYNGEE. This CDR3 contains 15 residues. J was trimmed by 8 bases and V by 7 bases; bases with no gene match: 8. In DNA, the CDR3 is TGTGCCAGCCAGCCGGGACAGGGGGGATATTCACCCCTCCACTTT. Translated: CASQPGQGGYSPLHF.

This clonotype was picked up many times. CDR3 nucleotide sequence: TGCGCCAGCAGCTTGAGTCCGGGTATTTTGACTGAAGCTTTCTTT. Protein sequence: CASSLSPGILTEAFF. The gene calls are TRBV5-1 and TRBJ1-1; no definite D call. This CDR3 spans 15 amino acids. Germline V gene data show CDR1 as SGHRS and CDR2 as YFSETQ. The V end lost 1 base, the J end lost 5 bases, and 15 bases lay between the germline ends.

This clonotype came up many times. The chain uses TRBV19 and TRBJ1-4, with a weak D call TRBD1 (5 bases). Germline values: CDR1 LNHDA, CDR2 SQIVND (reference sequence). Trimming shortened V by 4 bases and J by 0 bases, and 12 bases separated the two germline ends. There are 16 residues in the CDR3. The CDR3 DNA sequence: TGTGCCAGTAGTAACGGGCAGGGTGCAACTAATGAAAAACTGTTTTTT. Translated, it gives CASSNGQGATNEKLFF.

The chain is built from TRBV6-5 and TRBJ1-1; D not resolved. Looked up from germline, CDR1 is MNHEY and CDR2 is SVGAGI. Trimming pared 0 bases from V and 5 bases from J, leaving 13 bases between. The length of the CDR3 is 15 residues. CDR3 amino acids: CASSYSTALGTEAFF. The DNA of the CDR3 is TGTGCCAGCAGTTACTCCACCGCGTTGGGAACTGAAGCTTTCTTT.

The genes are TRBV6-6 and TRBJ2-7; D is unclear. CDR1 MNHNY and CDR2 SVGAGI come from the germline V gene (reference sequence). Trimming removed 0 bases from V and 4 bases from J, with 19 bases in between. The CDR3 totals 17 residues. In nucleotides, the CDR3 is TGTGCCAGCAGTTACTCGATCAGCTCTGTCGATCGGTACGAGCAGTACTTC. Translated: CASSYSISSVDRYEQYF.

In its sample, this clonotype was seen many times. The rearrangement uses TRBV19 and TRBJ2-7, with 8 bases that match TRBD1. The CDR3 is 16 amino acids. Trimming at V came to 5 bases and at J to 3 bases, leaving 12 bases not matched to a gene. Per germline, CDR1 LNHDA and CDR2 SQIVND (reference sequence). CDR3 nucleotides: TGTGCCAGTAGTGCCGACAGGGGTAGAATGTTCTACGAGCAGTACTTC. Its translation: CASSADRGRMFYEQYF.